This TCR beta chain came from a study of blood T cell repertoires in COVID-19. The protocol was immunoSEQ multiplex PCR, while the TCRdb copy is restricted to in-frame clones and leaves out a portion. The sample consists of 65,000 to 80,000 clones, roughly 90% of them appearing once. The sequence derives from a man in his thirties or forties with acute or convalescent COVID-19. Sequencing was performed on peripheral blood.

CDR3: CASSSHSGTGELFF. The CDR3 region has the DNA TGTGCCAGTAGTAGTCATAGCGGGACCGGGGAGCTGTTTTTT. The J gene is TRBJ2-2, the V gene TRBV19; 7 bases fit TRBD2. V dropped 4 bases and J dropped 5; count of bases not matched to a gene: 4. This CDR3 has 14 amino acids. The germline CDR1 and CDR2 sequences are LNHDA and SQIVND (reference sequence).